This TCR beta chain appears in the sequencing data of a study of immune evolution from preneoplasia to lung adenocarcinoma. Assay: immunoSEQ multiplex PCR; the TCRdb copy retains only in-frame clones and omits some. The repertoire has about 41,000 clones, around 80% of them found once; the top ten carry around 5%. This clone has just a few counts. The sample consisted of FFPE invasive lung adenocarcinoma tissue. This TCR was sampled from a person aged 55 to 69 with lung adenocarcinoma.

The CDR3 region is CASSPGSGQGYEQYF. DNA of the CDR3: TGCGCCAGCAGCCCGGGATCGGGACAGGGCTACGAGCAGTACTTC. The chain is built from TRBV5-1 and TRBJ2-7; 9 bases fit TRBD1. Unmatched junction bases numbered 8, after V lost 4 bases and J lost 3 bases. The germline V gene encodes CDR1 SGHRS and CDR2 YFSETQ. The CDR3 consists of 15 residues. Filled out from reference TRBV5-1 and TRBJ2-7, the complete variable domain reads KAGVTQTPRYLIKTRGQQVTLSCSPISGHRSVSWYQQTPGQGLQFLFEYFSETQRNKGNFPGRFSGRQFSNSRSEMNVSTLELGDSALYLCASSPGSGQGYEQYFGPGTRLTVT.